The present T cell receptor (beta chain) was sequenced within a study of blood T cell repertoires in COVID-19. At the level of the study: Samples came from the United States, Italy and Spain, spanning acute and convalescent COVID-19. PBMCs, B-cell-depleted T cells, or T cells were the source of the cDNA or gDNA that made up the material.

This CDR3 has 15 amino acids. Looked up from germline, CDR1 is MNHEY and CDR2 is SVGAGI. J was trimmed by 5 bases and V by 2 bases; bases with no gene match: 5. Original handling: How many nucleated cells were present was estimated from reference gene primer amplification. The data were produced by immunoSEQ multiplex PCR, yet TCRdb's version contains in-frame clones alone and is incomplete. D and trimming were read from the DNA, whereas the V and J calls and clone size are those reported in that table. The sample shows fewer than 200,000 clones, about 83% of them seen only once. This clone was counted only a few times.

The origin of this receptor is a man in his fifties or sixties with acute or convalescent COVID-19. V gene TRBV6-5 combines with J gene TRBJ2-1; 8 bases line up with TRBD2. The sequenced sample consisted of peripheral blood. The DNA for the CDR3 is TGTGCCAGCAGTTACGGGCGGGGGGCCCACAATGAGCAGTTCTTC. Translation gives CASSYGRGAHNEQFF.